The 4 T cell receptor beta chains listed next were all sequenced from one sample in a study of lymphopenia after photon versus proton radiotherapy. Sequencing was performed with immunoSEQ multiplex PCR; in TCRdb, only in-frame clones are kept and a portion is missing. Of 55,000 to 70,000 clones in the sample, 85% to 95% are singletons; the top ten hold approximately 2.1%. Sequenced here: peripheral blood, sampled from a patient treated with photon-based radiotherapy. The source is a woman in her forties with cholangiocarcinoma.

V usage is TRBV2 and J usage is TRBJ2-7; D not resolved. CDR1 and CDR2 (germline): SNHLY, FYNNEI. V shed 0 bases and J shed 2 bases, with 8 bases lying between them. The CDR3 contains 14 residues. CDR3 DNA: TGTGCCAGCAGTGAAGCGCTTCGGGCCTACGAGCAGTACTTC. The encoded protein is CASSEALRAYEQYF.

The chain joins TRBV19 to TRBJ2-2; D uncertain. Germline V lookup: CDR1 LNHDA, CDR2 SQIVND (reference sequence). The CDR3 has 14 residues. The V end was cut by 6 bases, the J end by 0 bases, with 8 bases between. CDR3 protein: CASRRNTNTGELFF. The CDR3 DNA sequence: TGTGCCAGTAGAAGAAATACGAACACCGGGGAGCTGTTTTTT. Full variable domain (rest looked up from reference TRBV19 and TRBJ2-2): DGGITQSPKYLFRKEGQNVTLSCEQNLNHDAMYWYRQDPGQGLRLIYYSQIVNDFQKGDIAEGYSVSREKKESFPLTVTSAQKNPTAFYLCASRRNTNTGELFFGEGSRLTVL.

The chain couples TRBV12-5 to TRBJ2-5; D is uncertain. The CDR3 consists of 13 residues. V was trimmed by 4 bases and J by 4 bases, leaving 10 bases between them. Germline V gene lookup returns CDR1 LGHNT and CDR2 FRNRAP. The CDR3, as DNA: TGTGCTAGTGGTTCGGTCAGTTTAGAGACCCAGTACTTC. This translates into CASGSVSLETQYF.

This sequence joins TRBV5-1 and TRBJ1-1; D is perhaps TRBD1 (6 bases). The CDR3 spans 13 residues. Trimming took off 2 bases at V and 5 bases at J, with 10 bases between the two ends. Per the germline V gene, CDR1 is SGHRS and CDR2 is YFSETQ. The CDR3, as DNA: TGCGCCAGCAGCTTCAGGGGTGGTACTGAAGCTTTCTTT. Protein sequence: CASSFRGGTEAFF.